The 8 T cell receptor beta chains below come from one sample, sequenced in a study of T cells in Graves' hyperthyroidism and ophthalmopathy. TCR beta CDR3 regions were amplified from RNA. HTBI primers were the set used in a first-round RT-PCR of the TCR CDR3. Using its own MiXCR run on the multiplex PCR reads, TCRdb lists one record per CDR3 protein. Here the sample spans 95,000 to 100,000 distinct CDR3 sequences, over 50% being singletons. Sequenced input: blood. These TCRs come from a woman aged 40 to 49 with Graves' hyperthyroidism.

The CDR3 is CATSRGIASSLGDRVAFF. As DNA, the CDR3 is TGTGCCACCAGCAGAGGTATAGCCAGCAGCTTAGGGGACAGGGTGGCTTTCTTT. This rearrangement joins TRBV15 to TRBJ1-1; TRBD1 aligns across 9 bases. CDR1 LNHNV and CDR2 YYDKDF come from the germline V gene (reference sequence). The CDR3 is 18 residues long. After removal of 1 base from V and 11 bases from J, the junction contained 20 bases not matched to a gene.

This rearrangement joins TRBV7-2 to TRBJ2-6, with 8 bases lining up with TRBD2. Per the germline V gene, CDR1 is SGHTA and CDR2 is FQGNSA. The CDR3 is 17 residues long. V shed 5 bases, J shed 1 base, and the junction held 7 bases outside the gene matches. The chain's CDR3 is CASSPGTRSSGANVLTF. CDR3 nucleotide sequence: TGTGCCAGCAGCCCGGGGACTAGAAGTTCTGGGGCCAACGTCCTGACTTTC.

In regard to this clonotype: A junction boundary mismatches the germline segment, possibly from a read error. The V call is TRBV6-1, the J call TRBJ1-6, with 8 positions matching TRBD1. The CDR3 is 14 residues long. Germline values: CDR1 MNHNS, CDR2 SASEGT. The CDR3 region is CASRQGTENSPLRF. The CDR3 DNA reads as TGTGCCAGTAGACAGGGGACAGAGAATTCACCCCTCCGCTTT.

This clonotype was found a few times. A much larger clone differs by one base, so this may be a read error. As the CDR3 is not closed by the conserved phenylalanine or tryptophan, this likely results from a read error. The chain links TRBV2 to TRBJ2-7; unclear D gene. The CDR3 runs 14 residues. Looked up from germline, CDR1 is SNHLY and CDR2 is FYNNEI. Trimming cost V 4 bases and J 2 bases, with 12 bases left between them. The CDR3 reads CASSGGGYPYEQYS. The CDR3 DNA is TGTGCCAGCAGTGGGGGTGGGTACCCCTACGAGCAGTACTCC.

A note on this clonotype: One base away lies a much larger clone, so this may be a sequencing read error. The CDR3 region is CVSSYGTGELFF. For the CDR3, the DNA is TGTGTCAGCAGTTACGGAACCGGGGAGCTGTTTTTT. The chain uses TRBV27 and TRBJ2-2; D ambiguous. The CDR3 has 12 residues. Looked up from germline, CDR1 is MNHEY and CDR2 is SMNVEV (reference sequence).

Ten or more counts support this clonotype. The chain links TRBV12-3 or TRBV12-4 to TRBJ1-1; no firm D call. The ends were cut back, 5 bases at V and 3 bases at J, with 10 bases in the middle. The CDR3 is 13 residues long. CDR3 loop: CASSPGRYTEAFF. The DNA for the CDR3 is TGTGCCAGCAGTCCAGGCAGGTACACTGAAGCTTTCTTT.

This clonotype was observed at least ten times. The chain is built from TRBV12-3 or TRBV12-4 and TRBJ1-6, with 8 bases aligning to TRBD1. CDR3 length: 14 residues. The trim removed 3 bases at V and 7 bases at J, leaving 2 bases unmatched. The CDR3 reads CASSLGQANSPLHF. CDR3 nucleotides: TGTGCCAGCAGTTTGGGACAGGCCAATTCACCCCTCCACTTT.

This clonotype was recorded many times. The rearrangement links TRBV6-6 to TRBJ1-1, with D unclear. The CDR3 has 16 residues. Trimming shortened V by 0 bases and J by 1 base, and 12 bases separated the two germline ends. Germline V CDR1 and CDR2: MNHNY, SVGAGI (reference sequence). Here the CDR3 reads CASSYSGSDPNTEAFF. CDR3 in DNA: TGTGCCAGCAGTTACTCAGGGTCCGACCCGAACACTGAAGCTTTCTTT.